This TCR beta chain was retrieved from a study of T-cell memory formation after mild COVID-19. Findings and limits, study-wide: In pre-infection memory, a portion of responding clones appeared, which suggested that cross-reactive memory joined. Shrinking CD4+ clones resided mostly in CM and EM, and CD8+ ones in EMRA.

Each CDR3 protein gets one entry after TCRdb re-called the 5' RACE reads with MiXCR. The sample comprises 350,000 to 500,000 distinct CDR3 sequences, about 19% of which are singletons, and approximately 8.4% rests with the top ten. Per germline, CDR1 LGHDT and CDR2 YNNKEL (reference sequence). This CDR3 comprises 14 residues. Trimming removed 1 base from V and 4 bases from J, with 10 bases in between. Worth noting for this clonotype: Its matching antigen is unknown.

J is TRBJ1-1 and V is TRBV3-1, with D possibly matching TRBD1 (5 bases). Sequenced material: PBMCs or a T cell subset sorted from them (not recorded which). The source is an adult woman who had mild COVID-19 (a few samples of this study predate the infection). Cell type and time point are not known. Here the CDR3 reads CASSQGGGFTEAFF. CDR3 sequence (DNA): TGTGCCAGCAGCCAAGGTGGGGGATTCACTGAAGCTTTCTTT.